The rows below give T cell receptor beta chains drawn from one sample of a study of kidney transplant recipient with SARS-CoV-2 infection. TCRdb called the reads again in MiXCR, with one record for every CDR3 protein. The profile covers some 220,000 distinct CDR3 sequences, with 25% to 30% appearing a single time and under 9.5% taken by the ten largest. Sequenced here: a blood sample, sampled at baseline and on roughly day 120 from a kidney transplant recipient. All receptors derive from a male patient aged 30 to 40 who had COVID-19 and was a kidney transplant recipient. Some T cells may be supplied by the graft donor. Both conserved end residues are part of each CDR3. D genes are given only for firm matches. Some rows mark clone size as missing; the rest say once, few, many or name a class of expanded clone.

d_gene	v_gene	abundance	j_gene	len	CDR3aa	CDR3nt
.	TRBV7-6	many	TRBJ1-2	17	CASSDIGESRKTYGYTF	TGTGCCAGCAGCGACATAGGTGAATCTCGAAAGACCTATGGCTACACCTTC
.	TRBV18	many	TRBJ2-5	13	CASSPLGLETQYF	TGTGCCAGCTCACCACTTGGGCTTGAGACCCAGTACTTC
.	TRBV20-1	once	TRBJ2-1	13	CSASLQGPNEQFF	TGCAGTGCTAGTTTGCAGGGTCCTAATGAGCAGTTCTTC
TRBD1	TRBV19	many	TRBJ1-5	18	CASSSNRDRVYSNQPQHF	TGTGCCAGTAGTTCTAATCGGGACAGGGTATATAGCAATCAGCCCCAGCATTTT
.	TRBV3-1	many	TRBJ2-2	18	CASSGDVPISGLTGELFF	TGTGCCAGCAGCGGCGATGTTCCCATTTCAGGCTTGACCGGGGAGCTGTTTTTT
.	TRBV7-2	few	TRBJ1-2	14	CASSTELPLCGYTF	TGTGCCAGCAGCACCGAGCTTCCTCTCTGTGGCTACACCTTC
.	TRBV3-1	many	TRBJ1-1	17	CASSQVCPISIRTEAFF	TGTGCCAGCAGCCAGGTCTGTCCCATTTCAATTCGCACTGAAGCTTTCTTT
.	TRBV28	many	TRBJ2-5	14	CASSLMGFGETQYF	TGTGCCAGCAGTTTAATGGGGTTCGGAGAGACCCAGTACTTC
TRBD2	TRBV11-3	few	TRBJ2-3	13	CASSFSGGDTQYF	TGTGCCAGCAGCTTCTCGGGGGGAGATACGCAGTATTTT
.	TRBV14	many	TRBJ2-2	17	CASSPKVRVGNTGELFF	TGTGCCAGCAGCCCAAAGGTACGAGTCGGGAACACCGGGGAGCTGTTTTTT
.	TRBV19	many	TRBJ2-1	13	CASSMGANNEQFF	TGTGCCAGTAGTATGGGGGCTAACAATGAGCAGTTCTTC
.	TRBV3-1	.	TRBJ2-2	18	CASSRVAPISGLTGELFF	TGTGCCAGCAGCCGGGTAGCTCCCATTTCAGGCTTGACCGGGGAGCTGTTTTTT
.	TRBV10-1	.	TRBJ1-2	17	CASSLAARSRRTYGYTF	TGCGCCAGCAGTCTAGCTGCAAGATCGCGAAGGACCTATGGCTACACCTTC
.	TRBV15	many	TRBJ1-2	17	CATSWGVRCGKTYGYTF	TGTGCCACCAGCTGGGGAGTAAGGTGTGGAAAGACCTATGGCTACACCTTC
.	TRBV5-3	many	TRBJ1-2	16	CARGSLVVRKTYGYTF	TGTGCCAGAGGAAGCTTAGTGGTGAGAAAGACCTATGGCTACACCTTC
.	TRBV11-1	few	TRBJ1-2	17	CASSGVGKAGKTYGYTF	TGTGCCAGCAGCGGGGTCGGTAAGGCTGGAAAGACCTATGGCTACACCTTC
TRBD2	TRBV7-3	many	TRBJ2-5	15	CASSFLGGRGETQYF	TGTGCCAGCAGCTTCCTGGGGGGGAGAGGAGAGACCCAGTACTTC
.	TRBV20-1	many	TRBJ1-4	15	CSARQGRRTNEKLFF	TGCAGTGCTAGGCAGGGGCGGAGGACTAATGAAAAACTGTTTTTT
.	TRBV5-6	many	TRBJ1-2	16	CASRAYNSRKTYGYTF	TGTGCCAGCCGAGCTTACAATAGTCGAAAGACCTATGGCTACACCTTC
.	TRBV3-1	many	TRBJ2-6	17	CASSQGQFNSGANVLTF	TGTGCCAGCAGCCAAGGACAGTTCAACTCTGGGGCCAACGTCCTGACTTTC
.	TRBV6-2/TRBV6-3	.	TRBJ1-1	16	CASTTPGAGWSTEAFF	TGTGCCAGCACCACCCCAGGGGCAGGGTGGAGCACTGAAGCTTTCTTT
TRBD1	TRBV27	many	TRBJ1-2	13	CASSLQGASGYTF	TGTGCCAGCAGTTTACAGGGGGCATCGGGCTACACCTTC
TRBD1	TRBV4-1	many	TRBJ1-2	13	CASSQEDRGGYTF	TGCGCCAGCAGCCAAGAGGACAGGGGGGGCTACACCTTC